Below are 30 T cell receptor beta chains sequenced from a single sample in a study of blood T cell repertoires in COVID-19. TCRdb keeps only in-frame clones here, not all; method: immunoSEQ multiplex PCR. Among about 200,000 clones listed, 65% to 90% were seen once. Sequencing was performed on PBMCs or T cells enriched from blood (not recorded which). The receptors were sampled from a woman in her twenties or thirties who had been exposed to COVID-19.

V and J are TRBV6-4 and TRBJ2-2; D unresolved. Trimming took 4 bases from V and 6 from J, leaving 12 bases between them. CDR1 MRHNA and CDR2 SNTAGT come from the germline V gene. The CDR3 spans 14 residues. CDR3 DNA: TGTGCCAGCAGTGGAACATTATGGTCCGGGGAGCTGTTTTTT. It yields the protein CASSGTLWSGELFF.

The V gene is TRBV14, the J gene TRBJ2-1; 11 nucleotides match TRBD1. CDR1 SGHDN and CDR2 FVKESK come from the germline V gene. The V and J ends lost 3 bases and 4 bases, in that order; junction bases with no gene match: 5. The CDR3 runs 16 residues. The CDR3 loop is CASSQRDRGFYNEQFF. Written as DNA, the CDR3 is TGTGCCAGCAGCCAGCGGGACAGGGGGTTTTACAATGAGCAGTTCTTC.

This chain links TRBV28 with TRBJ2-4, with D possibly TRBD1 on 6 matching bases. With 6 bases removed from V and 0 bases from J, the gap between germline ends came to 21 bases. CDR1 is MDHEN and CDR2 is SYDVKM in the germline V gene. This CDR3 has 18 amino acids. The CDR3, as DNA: TGTGCCAGCAGCCCTCTACAGGGAATTGATTTAGCCAAAAACATTCAGTACTTC. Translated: CASSPLQGIDLAKNIQYF.

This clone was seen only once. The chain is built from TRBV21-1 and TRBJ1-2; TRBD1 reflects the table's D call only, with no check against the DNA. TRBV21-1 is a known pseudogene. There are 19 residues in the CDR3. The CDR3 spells CASSKARGRGRGPLYGYTF. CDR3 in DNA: TGTGCCAGCAGCAAAGCAAGGGGCAGGGGTAGGGGACCCCTCTATGGCTACACCTTC.

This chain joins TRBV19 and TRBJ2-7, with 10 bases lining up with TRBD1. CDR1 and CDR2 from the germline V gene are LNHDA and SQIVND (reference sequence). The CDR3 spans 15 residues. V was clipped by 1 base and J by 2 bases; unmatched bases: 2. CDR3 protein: CASSIAGQGAYEQYF. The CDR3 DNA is TGTGCCAGTAGTATAGCCGGACAGGGGGCCTACGAGCAGTACTTC.

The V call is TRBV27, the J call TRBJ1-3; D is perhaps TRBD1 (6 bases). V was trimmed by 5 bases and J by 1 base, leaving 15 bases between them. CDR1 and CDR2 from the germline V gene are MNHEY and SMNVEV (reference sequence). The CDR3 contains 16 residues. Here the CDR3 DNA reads TGTGCCAGCAGTCCCCTTCTACAGGGATCTGGAAACACCATATATTTT. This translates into CASSPLLQGSGNTIYF.

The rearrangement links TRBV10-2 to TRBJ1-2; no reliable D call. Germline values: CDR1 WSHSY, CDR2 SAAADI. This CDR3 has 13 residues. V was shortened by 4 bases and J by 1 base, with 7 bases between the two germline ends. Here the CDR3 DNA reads TGCGCCAGCAGTGCAGTAAATAACTATGGCTACACCTTC. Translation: CASSAVNNYGYTF.

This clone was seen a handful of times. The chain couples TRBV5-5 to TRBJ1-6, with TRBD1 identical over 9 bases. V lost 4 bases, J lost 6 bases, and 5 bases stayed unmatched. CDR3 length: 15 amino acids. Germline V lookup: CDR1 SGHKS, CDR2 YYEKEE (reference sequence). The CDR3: CASSKGTGSNSPLHF. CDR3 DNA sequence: TGTGCCAGCAGCAAAGGGACAGGGAGTAATTCACCCCTCCACTTT.

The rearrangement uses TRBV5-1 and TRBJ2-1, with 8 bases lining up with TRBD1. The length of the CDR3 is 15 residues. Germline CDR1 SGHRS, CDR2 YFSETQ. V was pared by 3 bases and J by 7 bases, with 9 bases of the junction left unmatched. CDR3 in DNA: TGCGCCAGCAGCTGGCAGGGGGCGTTCCGGAATGAGCAGTTCTTC. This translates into CASSWQGAFRNEQFF.

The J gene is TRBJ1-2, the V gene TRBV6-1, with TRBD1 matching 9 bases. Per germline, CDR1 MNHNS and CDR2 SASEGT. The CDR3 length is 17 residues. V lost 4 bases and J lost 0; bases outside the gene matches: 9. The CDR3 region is CASSGTGVGASNYGYTF. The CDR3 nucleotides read TGTGCCAGCAGTGGGACAGGGGTGGGGGCCTCTAACTATGGCTACACCTTC.

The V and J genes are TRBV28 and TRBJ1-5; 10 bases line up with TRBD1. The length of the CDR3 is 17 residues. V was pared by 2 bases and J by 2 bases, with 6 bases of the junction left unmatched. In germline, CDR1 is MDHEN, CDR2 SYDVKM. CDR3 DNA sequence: TGTGCCAGCAGTTTAGACAGGGGGCGCGTAGGCAATCAGCCCCAGCATTTT. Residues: CASSLDRGRVGNQPQHF.

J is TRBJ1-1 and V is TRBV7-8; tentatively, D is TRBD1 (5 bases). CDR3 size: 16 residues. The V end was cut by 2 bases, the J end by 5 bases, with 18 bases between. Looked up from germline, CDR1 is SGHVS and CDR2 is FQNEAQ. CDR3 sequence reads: CASSLFSIGGYTEAFF. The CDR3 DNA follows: TGTGCCAGCAGCTTATTTAGTATTGGGGGGTATACTGAAGCTTTCTTT. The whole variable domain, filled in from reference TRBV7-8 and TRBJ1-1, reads GAGVSQSPRYKVAKRGQDVALRCDPISGHVSLFWYQQALGQGPEFLTYFQNEAQLDKSGLPSDRFFAERPEGSVSTLKIQRTQQEDSAVYLCASSLFSIGGYTEAFFGQGTRLTVV.

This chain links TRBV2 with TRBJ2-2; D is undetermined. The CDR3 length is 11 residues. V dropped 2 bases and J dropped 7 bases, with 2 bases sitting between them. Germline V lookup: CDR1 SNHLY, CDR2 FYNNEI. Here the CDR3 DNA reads TGTGCCAGCAGTGAACGCGGGGAGCTGTTTTTT. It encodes CASSERGELFF.

The CDR3 DNA reads as TGTGCCACCGCCACCTGGACAGCTAGCACAGATACGCAGTATTTT. Amino acid sequence: CATATWTASTDTQYF. The chain joins TRBV6-5 to TRBJ2-3; D is possibly TRBD1 (6 bases). This CDR3 contains 15 residues. Trimming left V 10 bases short and J 0 bases short, with 17 bases between. Germline assignment: CDR1 MNHEY and CDR2 SVGAGI.

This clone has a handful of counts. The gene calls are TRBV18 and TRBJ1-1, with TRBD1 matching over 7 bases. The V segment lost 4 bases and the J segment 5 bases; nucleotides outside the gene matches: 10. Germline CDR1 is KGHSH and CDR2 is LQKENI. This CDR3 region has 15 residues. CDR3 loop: CASSLNTGVGTEAFF. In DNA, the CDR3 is TGTGCCAGCTCACTCAACACAGGGGTTGGGACTGAAGCTTTCTTT.

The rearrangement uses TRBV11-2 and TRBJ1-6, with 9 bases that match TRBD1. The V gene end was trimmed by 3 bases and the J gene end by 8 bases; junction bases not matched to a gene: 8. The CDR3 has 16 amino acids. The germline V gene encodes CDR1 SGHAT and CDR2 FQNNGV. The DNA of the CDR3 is TGTGCCAGCAGCTTTAGGTTACAGGGGGCCGATTCACCCCTCCACTTT. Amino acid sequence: CASSFRLQGADSPLHF.

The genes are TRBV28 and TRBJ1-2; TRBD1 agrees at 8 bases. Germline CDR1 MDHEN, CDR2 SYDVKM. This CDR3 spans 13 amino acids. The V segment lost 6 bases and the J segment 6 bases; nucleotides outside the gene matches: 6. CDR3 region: CASRSGQGDGYTF. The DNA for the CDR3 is TGTGCCAGCAGGTCAGGACAGGGCGATGGCTACACCTTC.

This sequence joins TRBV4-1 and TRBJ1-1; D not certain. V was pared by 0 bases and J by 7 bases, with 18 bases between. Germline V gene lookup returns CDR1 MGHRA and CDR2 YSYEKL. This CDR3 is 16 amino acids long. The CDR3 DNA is TGCGCCAGCAGCCAAGATTCGAACAGCCACTCTCGTGAAGCTTTCTTT. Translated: CASSQDSNSHSREAFF.

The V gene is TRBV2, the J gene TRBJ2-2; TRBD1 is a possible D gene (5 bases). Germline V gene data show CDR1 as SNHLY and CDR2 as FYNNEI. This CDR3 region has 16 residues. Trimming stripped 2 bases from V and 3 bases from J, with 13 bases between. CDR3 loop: CASSERMGPDTGELFF. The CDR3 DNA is TGTGCCAGCAGTGAAAGGATGGGGCCCGACACCGGGGAGCTGTTTTTT.

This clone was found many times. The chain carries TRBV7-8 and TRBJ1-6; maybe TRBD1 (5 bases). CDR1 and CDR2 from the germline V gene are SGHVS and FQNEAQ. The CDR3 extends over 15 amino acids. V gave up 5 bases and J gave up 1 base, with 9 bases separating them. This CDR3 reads CASSHGGSYNSPLHF. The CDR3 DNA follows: TGTGCCAGCAGCCACGGGGGGTCCTATAATTCACCCCTCCACTTT.

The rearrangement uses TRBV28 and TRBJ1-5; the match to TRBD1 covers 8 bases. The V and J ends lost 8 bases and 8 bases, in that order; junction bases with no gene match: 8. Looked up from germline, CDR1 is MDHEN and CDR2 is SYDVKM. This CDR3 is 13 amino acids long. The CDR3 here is CASRTGGGEPQHF. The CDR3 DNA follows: TGTGCCAGCCGAACAGGGGGTGGGGAGCCCCAGCATTTT.

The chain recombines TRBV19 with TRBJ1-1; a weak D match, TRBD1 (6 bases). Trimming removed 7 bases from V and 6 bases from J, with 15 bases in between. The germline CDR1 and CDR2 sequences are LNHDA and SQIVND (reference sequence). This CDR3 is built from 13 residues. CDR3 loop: CASTPQGGSEAFF. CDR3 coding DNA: TGTGCCAGTACCCCACAGGGAGGGTCTGAAGCTTTCTTT.

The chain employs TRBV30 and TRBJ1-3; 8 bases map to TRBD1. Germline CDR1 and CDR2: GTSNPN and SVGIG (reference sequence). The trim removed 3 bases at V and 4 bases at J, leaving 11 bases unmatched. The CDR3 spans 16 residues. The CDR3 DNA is TGTGCCTGGAGATCCGGGACAGGCCTGGGGGGAAACACCATATATTTT. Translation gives CAWRSGTGLGGNTIYF. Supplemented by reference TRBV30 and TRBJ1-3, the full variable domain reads SQTIHQWPATLVQPVGSPLSLECTVEGTSNPNLYWYRQAAGRGLQLLFYSVGIGQISSEVPQNLSASRPQDRQFILSSKKLLLSDSGFYLCAWRSGTGLGGNTIYFGEGSWLTVV.

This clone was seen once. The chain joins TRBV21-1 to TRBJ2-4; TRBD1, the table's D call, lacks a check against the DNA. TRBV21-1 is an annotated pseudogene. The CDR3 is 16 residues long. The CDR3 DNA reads TGTGCCAGCACCCGAGGGACAGGGGGGACTTTGGACATTCAGTACTTC. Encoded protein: CASTRGTGGTLDIQYF.

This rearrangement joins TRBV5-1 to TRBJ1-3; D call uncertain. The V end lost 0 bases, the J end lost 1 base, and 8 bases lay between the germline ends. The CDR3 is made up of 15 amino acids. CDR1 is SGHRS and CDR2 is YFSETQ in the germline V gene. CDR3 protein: CASSLASGSGNTIYF. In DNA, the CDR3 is TGCGCCAGCAGCTTGGCATCGGGATCTGGAAACACCATATATTTT.

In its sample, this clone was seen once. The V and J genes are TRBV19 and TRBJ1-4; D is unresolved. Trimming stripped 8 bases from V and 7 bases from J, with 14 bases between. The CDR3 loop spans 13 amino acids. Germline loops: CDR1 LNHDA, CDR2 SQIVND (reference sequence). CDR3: CASAQQQGEKLFF. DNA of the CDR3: TGTGCCAGTGCCCAACAGCAAGGTGAAAAACTGTTTTTT.

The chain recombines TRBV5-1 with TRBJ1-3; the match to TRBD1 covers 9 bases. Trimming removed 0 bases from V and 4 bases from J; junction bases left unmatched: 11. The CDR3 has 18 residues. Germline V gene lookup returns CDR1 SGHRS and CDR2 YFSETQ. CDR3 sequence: CASSLGPGTGTSGNTIYF. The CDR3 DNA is TGCGCCAGCAGCTTGGGGCCCGGGACAGGGACCTCCGGAAACACCATATATTTT.

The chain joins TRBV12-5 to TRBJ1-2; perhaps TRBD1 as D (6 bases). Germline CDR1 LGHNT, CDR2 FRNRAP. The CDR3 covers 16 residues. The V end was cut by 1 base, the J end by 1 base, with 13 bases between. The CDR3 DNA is TGTGCTAGTGGTTTGGGCCCAGGGGCGAGTAACTATGGCTACACCTTC. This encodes CASGLGPGASNYGYTF.

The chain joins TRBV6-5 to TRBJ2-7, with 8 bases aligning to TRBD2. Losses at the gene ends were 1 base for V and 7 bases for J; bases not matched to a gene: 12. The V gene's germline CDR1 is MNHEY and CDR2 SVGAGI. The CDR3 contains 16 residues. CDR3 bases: TGTGCCAGCAGTTACTTAGCGAGCGGGGGCCTCGGTGAGCAGTACTTC. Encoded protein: CASSYLASGGLGEQYF.

CDR3: CASSDTGTVWLAFF. The DNA for the CDR3 is TGTGCCAGCTCAGACACAGGGACGGTTTGGCTTGCTTTCTTT. The J gene is TRBJ1-1, the V gene TRBV18; maybe TRBD1 (6 bases). Between the trimmed V and J ends, which lost 5 bases and 11 bases, there was a span of 21 bases. Germline V CDR1 and CDR2: KGHSH, LQKENI. The CDR3 is 14 amino acids.